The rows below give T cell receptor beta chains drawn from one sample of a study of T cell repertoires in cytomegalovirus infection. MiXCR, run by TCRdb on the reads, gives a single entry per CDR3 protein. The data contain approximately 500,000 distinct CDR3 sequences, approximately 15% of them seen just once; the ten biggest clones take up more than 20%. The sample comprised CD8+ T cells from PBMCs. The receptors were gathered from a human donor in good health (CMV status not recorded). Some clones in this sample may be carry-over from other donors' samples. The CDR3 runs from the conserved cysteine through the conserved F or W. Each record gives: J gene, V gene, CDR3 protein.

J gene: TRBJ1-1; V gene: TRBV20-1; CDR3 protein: CSARDFSITEAFF
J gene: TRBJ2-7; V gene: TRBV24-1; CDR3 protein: CATCGQGWGYEQYF
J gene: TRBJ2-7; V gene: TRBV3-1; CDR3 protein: CASSQDQTSGRVSYEQYF
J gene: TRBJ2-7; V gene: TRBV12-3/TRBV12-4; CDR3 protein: CASSHSGTRSLEQYF
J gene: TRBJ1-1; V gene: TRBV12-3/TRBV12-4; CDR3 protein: CASSVNGAEAFF
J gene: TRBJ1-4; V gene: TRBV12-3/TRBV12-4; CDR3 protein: CASSSGQGREKLFF
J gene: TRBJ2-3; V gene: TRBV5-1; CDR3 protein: CASSFQDTQYF
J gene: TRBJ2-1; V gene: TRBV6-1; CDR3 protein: CASSEGTGGSYNEQFF
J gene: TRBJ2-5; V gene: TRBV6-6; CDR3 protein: CASSFPGQGEETQYF
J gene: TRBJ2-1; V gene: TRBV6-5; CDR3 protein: CASSPGGGPYNEQFF
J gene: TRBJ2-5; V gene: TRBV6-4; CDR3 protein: CASTRLQGDQETQYF